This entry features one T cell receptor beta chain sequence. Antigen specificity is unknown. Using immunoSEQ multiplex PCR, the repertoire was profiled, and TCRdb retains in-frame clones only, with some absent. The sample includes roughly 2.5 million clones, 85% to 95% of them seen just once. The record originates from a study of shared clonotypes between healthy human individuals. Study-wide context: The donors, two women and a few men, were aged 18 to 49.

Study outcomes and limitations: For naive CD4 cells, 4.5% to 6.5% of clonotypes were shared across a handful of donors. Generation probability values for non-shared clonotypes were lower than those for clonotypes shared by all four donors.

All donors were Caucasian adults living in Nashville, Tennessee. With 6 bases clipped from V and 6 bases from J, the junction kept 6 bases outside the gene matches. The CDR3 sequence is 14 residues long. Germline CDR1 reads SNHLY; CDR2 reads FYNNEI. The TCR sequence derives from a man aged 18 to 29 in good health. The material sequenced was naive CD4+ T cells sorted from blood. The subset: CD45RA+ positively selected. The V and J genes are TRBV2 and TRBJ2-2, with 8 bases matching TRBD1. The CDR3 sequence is CASRDRGWAGELFF. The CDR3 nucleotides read TGTGCCAGCAGAGACAGGGGATGGGCCGGGGAGCTGTTTTTT. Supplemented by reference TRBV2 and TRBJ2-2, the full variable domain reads EPEVTQTPSHQVTQMGQEVILRCVPISNHLYFYWYRQILGQKVEFLVSFYNNEISEKSEIFDDQFSVERPDGSNFTLKIRSTKLEDSAMYFCASRDRGWAGELFFGEGSRLTVL.